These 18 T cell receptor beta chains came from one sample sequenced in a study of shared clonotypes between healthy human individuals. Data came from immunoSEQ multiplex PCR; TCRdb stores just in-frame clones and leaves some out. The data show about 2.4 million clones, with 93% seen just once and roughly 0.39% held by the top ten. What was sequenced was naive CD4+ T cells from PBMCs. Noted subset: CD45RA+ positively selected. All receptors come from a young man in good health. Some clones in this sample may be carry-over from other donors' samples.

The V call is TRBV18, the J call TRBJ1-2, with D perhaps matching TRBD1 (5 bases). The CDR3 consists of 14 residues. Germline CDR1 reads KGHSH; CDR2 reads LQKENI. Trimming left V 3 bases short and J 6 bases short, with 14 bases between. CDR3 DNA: TGTGCCAGCTCACCCGGGACGGAAGTAAATGGCTACACCTTC. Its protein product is CASSPGTEVNGYTF.

This chain's CDR3 is CASSSRTRAYTQYF. The CDR3 region has the DNA TGTGCCAGCAGTTCCCGGACTAGAGCATATACGCAGTATTTT. The chain joins TRBV27 to TRBJ2-3; TRBD2 aligns across 7 bases. Germline V CDR1 and CDR2: MNHEY, SMNVEV (reference sequence). After removal of 4 bases from V and 7 bases from J, the junction contained 8 bases not matched to a gene. This CDR3 is 14 amino acids long.

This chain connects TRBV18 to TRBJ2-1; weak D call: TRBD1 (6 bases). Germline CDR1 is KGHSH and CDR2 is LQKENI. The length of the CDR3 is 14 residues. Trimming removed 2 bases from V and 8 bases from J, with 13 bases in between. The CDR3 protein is CASSPGAGVHEQFF. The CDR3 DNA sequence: TGTGCCAGCTCACCAGGGGCAGGGGTACATGAGCAGTTCTTC.

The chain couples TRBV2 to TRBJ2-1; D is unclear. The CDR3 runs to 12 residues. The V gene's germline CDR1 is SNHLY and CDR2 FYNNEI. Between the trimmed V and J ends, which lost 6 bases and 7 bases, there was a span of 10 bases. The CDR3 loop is CASRSDINEQFF. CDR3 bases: TGTGCCAGCAGATCAGACATAAATGAGCAGTTCTTC.

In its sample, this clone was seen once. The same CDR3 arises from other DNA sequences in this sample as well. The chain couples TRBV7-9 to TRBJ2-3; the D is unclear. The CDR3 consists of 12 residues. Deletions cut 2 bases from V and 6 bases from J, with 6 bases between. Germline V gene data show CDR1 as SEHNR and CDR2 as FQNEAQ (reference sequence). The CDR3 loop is CASSLLTDTQYF. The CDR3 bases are TGTGCCAGCAGCTTACTTACCGATACGCAGTATTTT. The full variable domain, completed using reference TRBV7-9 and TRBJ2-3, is DTGVSQNPRHKITKRGQNVTFRCDPISEHNRLYWYRQTLGQGPEFLTYFQNEAQLEKSRLLSDRFSAERPKGSFSTLEIQRTEQGDSAMYLCASSLLTDTQYFGPGTRLTVL.

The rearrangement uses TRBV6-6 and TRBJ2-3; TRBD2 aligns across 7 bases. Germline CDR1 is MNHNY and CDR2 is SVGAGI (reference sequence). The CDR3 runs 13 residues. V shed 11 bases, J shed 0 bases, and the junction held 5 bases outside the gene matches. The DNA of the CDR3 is TGTGCCTGCGGGGGTGGAAGCACAGATACGCAGTATTTT. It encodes CACGGGSTDTQYF.

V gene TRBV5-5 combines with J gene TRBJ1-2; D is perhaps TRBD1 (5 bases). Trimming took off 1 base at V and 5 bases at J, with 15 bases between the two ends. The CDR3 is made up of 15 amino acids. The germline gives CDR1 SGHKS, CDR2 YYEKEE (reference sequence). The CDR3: CASSLFWGDEYGYTF. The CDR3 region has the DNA TGTGCCAGCAGCTTGTTTTGGGGGGATGAGTATGGCTACACCTTC. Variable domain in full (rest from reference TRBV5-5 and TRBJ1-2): DAGVTQSPTHLIKTRGQQVTLRCSPISGHKSVSWYQQVLGQGPQFIFQYYEKEERGRGNFPDRFSARQFPNYSSELNVNALLLGDSALYLCASSLFWGDEYGYTFGSGTRLTVV.

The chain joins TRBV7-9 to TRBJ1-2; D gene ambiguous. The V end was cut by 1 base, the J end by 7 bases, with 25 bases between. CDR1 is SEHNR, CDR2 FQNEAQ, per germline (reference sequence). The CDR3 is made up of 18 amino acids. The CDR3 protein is CASSLVRKRLEGLLGYTF. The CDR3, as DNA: TGTGCCAGCAGCTTAGTACGAAAACGACTTGAAGGGCTGCTTGGCTACACCTTC. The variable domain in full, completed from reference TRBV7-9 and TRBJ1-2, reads DTGVSQNPRHKITKRGQNVTFRCDPISEHNRLYWYRQTLGQGPEFLTYFQNEAQLEKSRLLSDRFSAERPKGSFSTLEIQRTEQGDSAMYLCASSLVRKRLEGLLGYTFGSGTRLTVV.

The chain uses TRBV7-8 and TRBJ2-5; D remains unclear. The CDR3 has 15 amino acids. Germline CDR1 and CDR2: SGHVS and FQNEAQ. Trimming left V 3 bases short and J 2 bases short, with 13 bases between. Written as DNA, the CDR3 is TGTGCCAGCAGCTTCTCCCCGACGGTACAAGAGACCCAGTACTTC. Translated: CASSFSPTVQETQYF. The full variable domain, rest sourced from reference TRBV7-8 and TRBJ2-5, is GAGVSQSPRYKVAKRGQDVALRCDPISGHVSLFWYQQALGQGPEFLTYFQNEAQLDKSGLPSDRFFAERPEGSVSTLKIQRTQQEDSAVYLCASSFSPTVQETQYFGPGTRLLVL.

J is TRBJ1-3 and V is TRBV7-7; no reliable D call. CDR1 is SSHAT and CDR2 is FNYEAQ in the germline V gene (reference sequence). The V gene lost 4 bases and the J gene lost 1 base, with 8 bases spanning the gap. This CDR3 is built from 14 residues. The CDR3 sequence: CASSSGSSGNTIYF. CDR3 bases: TGTGCCAGCAGCTCCGGATCATCTGGAAACACCATATATTTT.

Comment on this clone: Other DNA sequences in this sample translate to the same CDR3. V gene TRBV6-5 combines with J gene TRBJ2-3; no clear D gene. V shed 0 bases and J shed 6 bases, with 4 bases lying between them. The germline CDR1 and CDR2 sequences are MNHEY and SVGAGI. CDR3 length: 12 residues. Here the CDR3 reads CASSYSRDTQYF. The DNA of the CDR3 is TGTGCCAGCAGTTACTCGAGGGATACGCAGTATTTT.

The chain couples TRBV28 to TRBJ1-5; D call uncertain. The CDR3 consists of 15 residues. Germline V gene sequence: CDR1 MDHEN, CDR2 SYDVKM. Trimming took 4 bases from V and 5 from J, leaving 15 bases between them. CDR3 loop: CASSSNMVRHQPQHF. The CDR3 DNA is TGTGCCAGCAGTTCGAACATGGTAAGACATCAGCCCCAGCATTTT.

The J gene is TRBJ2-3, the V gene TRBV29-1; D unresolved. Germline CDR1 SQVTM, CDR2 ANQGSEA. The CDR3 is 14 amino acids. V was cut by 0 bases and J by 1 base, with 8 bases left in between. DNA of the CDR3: TGCAGCGTTGAAGATCCCAGGCGCACAGATACGCAGTATTTT. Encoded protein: CSVEDPRRTDTQYF.

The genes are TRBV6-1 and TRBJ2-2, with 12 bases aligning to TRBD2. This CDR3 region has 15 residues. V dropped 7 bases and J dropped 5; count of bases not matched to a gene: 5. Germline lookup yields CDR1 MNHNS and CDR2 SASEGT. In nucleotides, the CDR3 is TGTGCCAGCACTAGCGGGAGGGCCGGGACCGGGGAGCTGTTTTTT. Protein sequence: CASTSGRAGTGELFF.

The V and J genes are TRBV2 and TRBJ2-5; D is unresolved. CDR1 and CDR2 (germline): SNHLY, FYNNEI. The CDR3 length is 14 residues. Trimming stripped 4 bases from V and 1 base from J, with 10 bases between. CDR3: CASSVEQVQETQYF. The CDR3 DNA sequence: TGTGCCAGCAGTGTCGAGCAGGTCCAAGAGACCCAGTACTTC. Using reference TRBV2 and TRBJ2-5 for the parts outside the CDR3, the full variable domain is EPEVTQTPSHQVTQMGQEVILRCVPISNHLYFYWYRQILGQKVEFLVSFYNNEISEKSEIFDDQFSVERPDGSNFTLKIRSTKLEDSAMYFCASSVEQVQETQYFGPGTRLLVL.

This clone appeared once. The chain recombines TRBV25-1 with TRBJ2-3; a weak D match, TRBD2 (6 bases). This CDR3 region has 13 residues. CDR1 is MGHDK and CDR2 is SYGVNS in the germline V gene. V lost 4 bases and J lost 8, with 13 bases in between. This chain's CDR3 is CASSAAGGGTQYF. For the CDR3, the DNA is TGTGCCAGCAGTGCGGCTGGGGGAGGTACGCAGTATTTT. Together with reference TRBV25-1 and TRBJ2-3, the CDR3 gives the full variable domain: EADIYQTPRYLVIGTGKKITLECSQTMGHDKMYWYQQDPGMELHLIHYSYGVNSTEKGDLSSESTVSRIRTEHFPLTLESARPSHTSQYLCASSAAGGGTQYFGPGTRLTVL.

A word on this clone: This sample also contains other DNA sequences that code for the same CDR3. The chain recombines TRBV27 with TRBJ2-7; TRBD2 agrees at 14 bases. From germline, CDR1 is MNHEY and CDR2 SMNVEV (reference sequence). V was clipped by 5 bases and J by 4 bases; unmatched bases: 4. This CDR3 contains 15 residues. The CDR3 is CASSPRLAGGYEQYF. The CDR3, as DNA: TGTGCCAGCAGTCCAAGACTAGCGGGAGGGTACGAGCAGTACTTC.

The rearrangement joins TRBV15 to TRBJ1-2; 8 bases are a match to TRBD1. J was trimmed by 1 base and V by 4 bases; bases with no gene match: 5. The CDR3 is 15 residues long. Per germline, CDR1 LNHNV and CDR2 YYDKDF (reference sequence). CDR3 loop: CATSTKTGDNYGYTF. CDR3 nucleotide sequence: TGTGCCACCAGCACCAAGACAGGGGATAACTATGGCTACACCTTC.